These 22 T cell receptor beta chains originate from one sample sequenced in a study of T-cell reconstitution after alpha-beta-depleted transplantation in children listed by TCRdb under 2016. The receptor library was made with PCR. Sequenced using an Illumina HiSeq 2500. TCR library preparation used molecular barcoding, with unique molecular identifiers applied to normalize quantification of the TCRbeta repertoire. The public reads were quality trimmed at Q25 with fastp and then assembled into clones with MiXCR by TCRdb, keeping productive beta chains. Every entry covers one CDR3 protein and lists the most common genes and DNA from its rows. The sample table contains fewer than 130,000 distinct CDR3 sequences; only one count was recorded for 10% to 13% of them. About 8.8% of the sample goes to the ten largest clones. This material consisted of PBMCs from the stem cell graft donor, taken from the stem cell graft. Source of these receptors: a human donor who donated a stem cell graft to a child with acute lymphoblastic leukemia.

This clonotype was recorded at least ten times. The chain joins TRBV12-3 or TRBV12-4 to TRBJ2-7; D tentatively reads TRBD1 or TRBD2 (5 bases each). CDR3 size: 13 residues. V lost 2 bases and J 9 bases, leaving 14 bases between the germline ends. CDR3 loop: CASSLFGTDRQYF. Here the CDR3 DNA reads TGTGCCAGCAGTTTATTCGGGACGGATAGGCAGTACTTC.

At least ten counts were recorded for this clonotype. CDR3 bases: TGTGCCAGCAGCTTAGTTGCAGGGGTAGGGCAGCCCCAGCATTTT. Protein sequence: CASSLVAGVGQPQHF. The rearrangement links TRBV7-2 to TRBJ1-5, with a weak D call TRBD1 (6 bases). CDR1 is SGHTA, CDR2 FQGNSA, per germline. The CDR3 length is 15 residues. With 1 base removed from V and 7 bases from J, the gap between germline ends came to 14 bases.

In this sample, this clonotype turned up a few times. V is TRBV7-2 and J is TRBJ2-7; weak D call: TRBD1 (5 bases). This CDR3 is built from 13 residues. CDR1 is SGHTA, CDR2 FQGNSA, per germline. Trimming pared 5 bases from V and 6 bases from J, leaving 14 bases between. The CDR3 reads CASSPLGAREQYF. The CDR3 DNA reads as TGTGCCAGCAGCCCCCTAGGGGCGCGCGAGCAGTACTTC.

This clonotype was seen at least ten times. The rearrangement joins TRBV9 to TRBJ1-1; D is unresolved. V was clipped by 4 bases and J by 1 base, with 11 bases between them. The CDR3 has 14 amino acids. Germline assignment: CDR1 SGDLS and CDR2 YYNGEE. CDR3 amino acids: CASSPDPRNTEAFF. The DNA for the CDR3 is TGTGCCAGCAGCCCGGACCCGCGGAACACTGAAGCTTTCTTT.

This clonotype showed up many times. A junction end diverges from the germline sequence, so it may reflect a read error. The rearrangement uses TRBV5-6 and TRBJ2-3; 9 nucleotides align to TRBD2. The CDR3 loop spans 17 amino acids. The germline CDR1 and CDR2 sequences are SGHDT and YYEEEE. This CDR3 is CASSAESGLAFREVLHF. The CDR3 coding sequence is TGTGCCAGCAGCGCGGAATCGGGACTAGCCTTCCGCGAGGTGTTGCATTTT.

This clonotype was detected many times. The CDR3 reads CASSLDSGFGPQHF. CDR3 nucleotide sequence: TGTGCCAGCAGCTTAGATTCCGGTTTTGGGCCCCAGCATTTT. V gene TRBV7-2 combines with J gene TRBJ1-5, with unresolved D. Trimming cost V 1 base and J 9 bases, with 13 bases left between them. CDR3 size: 14 residues. Germline CDR1 is SGHTA and CDR2 is FQGNSA.

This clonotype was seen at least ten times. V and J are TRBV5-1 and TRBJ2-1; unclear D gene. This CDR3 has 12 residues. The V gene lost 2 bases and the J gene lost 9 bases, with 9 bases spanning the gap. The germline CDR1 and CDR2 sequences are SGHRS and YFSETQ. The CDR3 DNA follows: TGCGCCAGCAGCTTAGTAGGCCTTGAGCAGTTCTTC. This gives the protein CASSLVGLEQFF.

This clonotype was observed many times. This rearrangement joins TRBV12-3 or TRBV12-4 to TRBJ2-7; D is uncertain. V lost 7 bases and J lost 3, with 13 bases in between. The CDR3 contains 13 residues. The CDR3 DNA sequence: TGTGCCAGCACCTCCCGTGGGGACTACGAGCAGTACTTC. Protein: CASTSRGDYEQYF.

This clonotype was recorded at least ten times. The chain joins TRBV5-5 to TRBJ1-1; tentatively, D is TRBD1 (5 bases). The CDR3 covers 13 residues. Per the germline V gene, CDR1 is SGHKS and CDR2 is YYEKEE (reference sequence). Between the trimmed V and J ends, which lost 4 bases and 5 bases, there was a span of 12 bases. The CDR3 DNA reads TGTGCCAGCAGCACCAGGGTTACAACTGAAGCTTTCTTT. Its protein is CASSTRVTTEAFF.

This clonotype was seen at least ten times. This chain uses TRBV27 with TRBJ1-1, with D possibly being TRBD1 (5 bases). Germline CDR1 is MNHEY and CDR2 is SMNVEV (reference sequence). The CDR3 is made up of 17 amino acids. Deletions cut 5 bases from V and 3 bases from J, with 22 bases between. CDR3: CASSRSLGGISHTEAFF. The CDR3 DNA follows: TGTGCCAGCAGTCGCTCTTTGGGGGGTATTTCACACACTGAAGCTTTCTTT.

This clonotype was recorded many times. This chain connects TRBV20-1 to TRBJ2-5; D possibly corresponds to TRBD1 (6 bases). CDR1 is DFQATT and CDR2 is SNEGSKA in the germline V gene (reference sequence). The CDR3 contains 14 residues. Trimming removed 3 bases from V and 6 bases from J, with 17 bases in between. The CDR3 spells CSARGTSLKQTQYF. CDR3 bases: TGCAGTGCTAGGGGGACAAGCCTAAAGCAGACCCAGTACTTC.

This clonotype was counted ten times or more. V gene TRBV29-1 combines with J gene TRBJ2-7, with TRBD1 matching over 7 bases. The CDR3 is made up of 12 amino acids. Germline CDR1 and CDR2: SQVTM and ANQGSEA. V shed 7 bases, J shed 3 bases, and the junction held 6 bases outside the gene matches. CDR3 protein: CSAGTDGYEQYF. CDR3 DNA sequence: TGCAGCGCGGGGACAGACGGCTACGAGCAGTACTTC.

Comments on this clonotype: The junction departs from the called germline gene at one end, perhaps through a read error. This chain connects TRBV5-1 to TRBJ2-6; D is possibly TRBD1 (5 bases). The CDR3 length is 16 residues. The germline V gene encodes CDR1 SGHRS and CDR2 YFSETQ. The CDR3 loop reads CASRARKDSGANGLTF. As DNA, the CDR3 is TGCGCCAGCAGAGCTCGGAAAGACTCTGGGGCCAACGGCCTGACTTTC.

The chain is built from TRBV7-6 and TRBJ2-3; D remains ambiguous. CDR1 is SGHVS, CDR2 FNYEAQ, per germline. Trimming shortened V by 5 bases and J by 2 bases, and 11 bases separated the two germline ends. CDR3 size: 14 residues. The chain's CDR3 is CASSRVIVTDTQYF. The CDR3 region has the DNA TGTGCCAGCAGCCGAGTCATCGTCACAGATACGCAGTATTTT. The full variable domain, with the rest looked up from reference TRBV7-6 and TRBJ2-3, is GAGVSQSPRYKVTKRGQDVALRCDPISGHVSLYWYRQALGQGPEFLTYFNYEAQQDKSGLPNDRFSAERPEGSISTLTIQRTEQRDSAMYRCASSRVIVTDTQYFGPGTRLTVL.

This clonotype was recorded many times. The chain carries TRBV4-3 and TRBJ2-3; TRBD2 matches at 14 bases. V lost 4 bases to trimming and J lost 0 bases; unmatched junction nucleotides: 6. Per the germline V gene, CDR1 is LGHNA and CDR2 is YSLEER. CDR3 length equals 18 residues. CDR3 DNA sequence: TGCGCCAGCAGCCGCGGGACTAGCGGGGGACCTAGCACAGATACGCAGTATTTT. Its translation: CASSRGTSGGPSTDTQYF.

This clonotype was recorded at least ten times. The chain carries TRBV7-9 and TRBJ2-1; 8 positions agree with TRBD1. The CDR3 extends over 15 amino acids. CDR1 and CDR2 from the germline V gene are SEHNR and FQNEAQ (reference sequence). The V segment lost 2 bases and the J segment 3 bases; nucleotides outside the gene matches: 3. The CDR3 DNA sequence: TGTGCCAGCAGCTTATACAGGGGGGACTACAATGAGCAGTTCTTC. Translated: CASSLYRGDYNEQFF. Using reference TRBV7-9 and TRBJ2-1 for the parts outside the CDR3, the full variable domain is DTGVSQNPRHKITKRGQNVTFRCDPISEHNRLYWYRQTLGQGPEFLTYFQNEAQLEKSRLLSDRFSAERPKGSFSTLEIQRTEQGDSAMYLCASSLYRGDYNEQFFGPGTRLTVL.

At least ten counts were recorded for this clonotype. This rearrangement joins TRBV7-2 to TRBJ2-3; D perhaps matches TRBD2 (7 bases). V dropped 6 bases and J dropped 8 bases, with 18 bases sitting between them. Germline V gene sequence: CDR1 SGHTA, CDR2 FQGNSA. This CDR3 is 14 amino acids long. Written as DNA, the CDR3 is TGTGCCAGCAGTGAGGCGGGGGCCACGAGTACGCAGTATTTT. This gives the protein CASSEAGATSTQYF. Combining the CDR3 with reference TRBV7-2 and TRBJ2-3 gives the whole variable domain GAGVSQSPSNKVTEKGKDVELRCDPISGHTALYWYRQSLGQGLEFLIYFQGNSAPDKSGLPSDRFSAERTGGSVSTLTIQRTQQEDSAVYLCASSEAGATSTQYFGPGTRLTVL.

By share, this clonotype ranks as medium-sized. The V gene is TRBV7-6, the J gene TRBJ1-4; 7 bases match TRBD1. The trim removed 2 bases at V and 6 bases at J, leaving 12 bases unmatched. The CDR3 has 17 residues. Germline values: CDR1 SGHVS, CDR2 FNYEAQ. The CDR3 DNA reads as TGTGCCAGCAGCTTACACAGGGGACCGGAACTGGATGAAAAACTGTTTTTT. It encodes CASSLHRGPELDEKLFF.

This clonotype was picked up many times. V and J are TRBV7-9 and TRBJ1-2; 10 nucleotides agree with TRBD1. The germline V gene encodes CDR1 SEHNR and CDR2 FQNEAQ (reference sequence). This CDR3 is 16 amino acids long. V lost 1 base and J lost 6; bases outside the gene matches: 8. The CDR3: CASSLGADRGLDGYTF. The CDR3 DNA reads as TGTGCCAGCAGCTTAGGGGCTGACAGGGGGCTTGATGGCTACACCTTC.

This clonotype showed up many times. The CDR3 region is CASSLGTSGRSDTQYF. DNA for the CDR3: TGCGCCAGCAGCTTGGGGACTAGCGGGAGGTCTGATACGCAGTATTTT. The gene calls are TRBV5-1 and TRBJ2-3; 14 bases fit TRBD2. This CDR3 comprises 16 residues. Germline V gene data show CDR1 as SGHRS and CDR2 as YFSETQ. J gave up 6 bases and V 0 bases, and 3 bases lay outside the gene matches.

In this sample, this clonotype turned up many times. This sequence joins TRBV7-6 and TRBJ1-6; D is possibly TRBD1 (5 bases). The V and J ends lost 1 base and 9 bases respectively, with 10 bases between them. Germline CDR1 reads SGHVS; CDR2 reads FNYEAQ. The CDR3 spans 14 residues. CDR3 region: CASSLVAGSSPLHF. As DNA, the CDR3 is TGTGCCAGCAGCTTAGTGGCAGGGAGTTCACCCCTCCACTTT.

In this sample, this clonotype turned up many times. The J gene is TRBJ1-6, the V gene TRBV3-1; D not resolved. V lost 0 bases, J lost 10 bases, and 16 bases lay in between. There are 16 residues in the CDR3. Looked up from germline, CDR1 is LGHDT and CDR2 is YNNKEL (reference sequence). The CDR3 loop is CASSQEWEGINSPLHF. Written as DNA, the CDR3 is TGTGCCAGCAGCCAAGAGTGGGAGGGAATTAACTCACCCCTCCACTTT.